This TCR beta chain was profiled in a study of T cells in Graves' hyperthyroidism and ophthalmopathy (dated by TCRdb to about 2019). Looking at the study overall: Peripheral blood was sampled at the time of initial diagnosis, prior to any treatment. To identify distinguishing TCR V-J signatures, a discovery cohort of 100 patients was used, comprising some 45 with Graves' ophthalmopathy and around 57 with stable Graves' hyperthyroidism. An independent validation cohort of under 20 hyperthyroidism patients and over 15 patients who later progressed to ophthalmopathy tested prospective prediction of ophthalmopathy. The 95 to 100 discovery patients were randomly split 7:3 into training and test sets. In more than 5 Graves' hyperthyroidism patients, the study also compared T-cell repertoires from thyroid tissue with T-cell repertoires from blood. After sampling, hyperthyroidism patients received methimazole starting at 30 mg daily, and ophthalmopathy patients received high-dose intravenous methylprednisolone. The paper describes TCR Vbeta CDR3 sequencing of about 140 peripheral blood samples, made up of some 42 ophthalmopathy patients, roughly 72 hyperthyroidism patients and around 17 progressor patients.

This clonotype turned up a few times. This clone's antigen is unknown. No quality values exist for individual bases; no much larger clone is one base distant. Overall study outcomes, separate from this receptor: Sample size was not statistically predetermined, and investigators were not blinded to group allocation. Ophthalmopathy was separated from stable hyperthyroidism by a 13 V-J signature model, with around 90% sensitivity and 81% to 82% specificity obtained in cross-validation and 80%/75% obtained in testing. Most expanded thyroid clonotypes (frequency above 0.001) were also detected in blood, a finding suggesting that blood repertoires may reflect thyroid immune responses. In validation, the model predicted progression to ophthalmopathy a median of about 6.5 months before onset, with approximately 71% sensitivity and 72.22% specificity.

Amplification of TCR beta CDR3 regions was carried out from RNA transcripts. A first-round RT-PCR of the TCR CDR3 used the HTBI primer set with the Qiagen OneStep RT-PCR kit. A second multiplex PCR round built the libraries, followed by size selection and purification. Paired-end sequencing of the libraries was performed with 100 bp reads on an Illumina HiSeq2000. Per the source publication's procedure: SOAPnuke was used to process the raw data, throwing out any read that contained adapters or uncalled bases, had a mean Phred below 15, or lacked an exact constant-primer or identifier match. High-quality paired reads were merged using COPE v1.2.5, and each unique nucleotide sequence was defined as a clonotype. MiTCR v1.1 was used to align clonotypes to the IMGT TRBV, TRBD and TRBJ reference segments. The analysis included only V-J combinations with a frequency above 0.0001, which together covered 99% to 99.2% of the repertoires. A TCS score was defined as the ratio between F50 (clonal expansion) and ExV (chaos), using BLOSUM62-based TCRdist between CDR3 peptides within each V-J. Welch's t-statistics and random forest reduced fewer than 550 V-J features to some 14, which were used in a naive Bayes classifier (R e1071). In-frame beta chains were kept once TCRdb had trimmed the public reads at Q25 with fastp and called clones with MiXCR. Merged by CDR3 protein, the rows form single entries marked with the most common genes and DNA. The authors' filters were not applied to this entry. This sample has under 750,000 distinct CDR3 sequences in its table, and 18% of those were observed once. The ten largest make up approximately 15% of the sample.

Clipping removes 3 bases from V and 6 bases from J, with 4 as the unmatched junction base count. From the germline V gene, CDR1 is LGHNT and CDR2 is FRNRAP. Including cysteine and phenylalanine, the CDR3 has 14 amino acids. Left in the record is the CDR3 DNA by itself, 42 bases read in frame from the first base. Hyperthyroidism patients were newly diagnosed, with disease duration under 2 months, and aged 18 to 65 years. The study excluded patients with uncontrolled infections, other autoimmune diseases, pregnancy or lactation. Diagnoses were based on clinical symptoms, serum thyroxine and TRAb, thyroid ultrasound and orbital computed tomography. Blood from progressor patients was collected at the time of first diagnosis with hyperthyroidism, before any ophthalmopathy symptoms had appeared. PBMCs were isolated from 7.5 to 10 ml of fresh peripheral blood by Ficoll-Paque density gradient centrifugation. Progressor patients were first diagnosed with Graves' hyperthyroidism and then developed ophthalmopathy during follow-up. Total RNA was extracted using Trizol reagent, and RNA quality was assessed on an Agilent 2100 Bioanalyzer.

The clonotype comes from a woman between 45 and 60 years old with Graves' hyperthyroidism that later progressed to Graves' ophthalmopathy. The sequencing input was blood. Recombination joined TRBV12-5 with TRBJ1-5; 8 nucleotides in the junction match TRBD1. The nucleotide sequence is given as TGTGCTAGTGGTTTAGGGACAGGCGGTCAGCCCCAGCATTTT. Its coded protein is CASGLGTGGQPQHF.